The 2 T cell receptor beta chains reported below all come from one sample, sequenced in a study of siplizumab effects on memory and regulatory T cells. TCRdb keeps only in-frame clones here, not all; method: immunoSEQ multiplex PCR. The data contain more than 85,000 clones, around 90% of them singletons. Sequenced: Tregs sorted from blood. The receptors shown here come from a human donor in good health.

This clone was counted only a few times. The gene calls are TRBV29-1 and TRBJ1-4; 7 nucleotides align to TRBD1. V was clipped by 7 bases and J by 8 bases; unmatched bases: 4. The CDR3 contains 11 residues. Germline V gene lookup returns CDR1 SQVTM and CDR2 ANQGSEA. In nucleotides, the CDR3 is TGCAGCGGGGGGACAGCCGAAAAACTGTTTTTT. Its protein product is CSGGTAEKLFF.

V gene TRBV7-9 combines with J gene TRBJ2-2; TRBD2 matches 10 bases. This CDR3 spans 15 amino acids. The germline V gene encodes CDR1 SEHNR and CDR2 FQNEAQ (reference sequence). V gave up 4 bases and J gave up 4 bases; unmatched junction bases: 3. DNA for the CDR3: TGTGCCAGCAGCTCCCGGACTAGCGGCACCGGGGAGCTGTTTTTT. Amino acids: CASSSRTSGTGELFF.